The 22 T cell receptor beta chains below all came from one sample that was sequenced in a study of T cells in Graves' hyperthyroidism and ophthalmopathy (dated 2019 in TCRdb). The library was made by multiplex PCR. Sequencing was carried out with an Illumina HiSeq 2000. The TCR beta CDR3 regions were amplified from the RNA transcripts. The TCR CDR3 was subjected to a first round of RT-PCR using the HTBI primer set and the Qiagen OneStep RT-PCR kit. The raw public reads went through TCRdb reprocessing: fastp at Q25, MiXCR clone calling, in-frame beta chains kept. Rows are combined by CDR3 protein, so each entry shows the most common genes and DNA. The sample table shows about 500,000 distinct CDR3 sequences, and 16% are seen once. Approximately 32% of the sample is taken by the ten largest. Sequenced material: blood. The receptors shown here come from a woman in her 30s with Graves' ophthalmopathy.

V usage is TRBV6-2 or TRBV6-3 and J usage is TRBJ1-5, with TRBD1 as a possible D gene (5 bases). The germline gives CDR1 MNHEY, CDR2 SVGEGT. The CDR3 loop spans 13 amino acids. V dropped 2 bases and J dropped 9 bases, with 11 bases sitting between them. CDR3 loop: CASSYGTASPQHF. Here the CDR3 DNA reads TGTGCCAGCAGTTACGGGACGGCCTCGCCCCAGCATTTT.

This clonotype was seen at least ten times. The chain combines TRBV6-1 with TRBJ2-5; TRBD1 is a possible D gene (5 bases). Trimming took off 6 bases at V and 2 bases at J, with 13 bases between the two ends. Looked up from germline, CDR1 is MNHNS and CDR2 is SASEGT. This CDR3 has 14 amino acids. The CDR3 sequence is CASRGSGKQETQYF. CDR3 DNA: TGTGCCAGCAGAGGTTCAGGGAAGCAAGAGACCCAGTACTTC.

Turning to this clonotype: The junction departs from the called germline gene at one end, perhaps through a read error. This sequence joins TRBV5-1 and TRBJ2-6, with D unresolved. CDR1 is SGHRS and CDR2 is YFSETQ in the germline V gene. The CDR3 runs to 16 residues. CDR3 DNA: TGCACCAGCAGCTTGGAACCGGGCTCTGGGGCCAACGTCCTGACTTTC. It encodes CTSSLEPGSGANVLTF.

The rearrangement joins TRBV2 to TRBJ2-2; TRBD2 matches at 11 bases. This CDR3 spans 17 amino acids. The germline V gene encodes CDR1 SNHLY and CDR2 FYNNEI. V lost 6 bases and J lost 0; bases outside the gene matches: 6. The CDR3: CASSRLAGFTNTGELFF. CDR3 in DNA: TGTGCCAGCAGCCGACTAGCGGGGTTCACGAACACCGGGGAGCTGTTTTTT.

This clonotype was found a few times. The rearrangement joins TRBV2 to TRBJ1-1, with 7 bases that match TRBD1. Looked up from germline, CDR1 is SNHLY and CDR2 is FYNNEI. Trimming removed 3 bases from V and 5 bases from J; junction bases left unmatched: 6. The CDR3 totals 14 residues. CDR3 nucleotides: TGTGCCAGCAGTGAGGGCAGGGGGGGGACTGAAGCTTTCTTT. Amino acid sequence: CASSEGRGGTEAFF.

This clonotype was observed a handful of times. This chain links TRBV6-5 with TRBJ2-7; 7 nucleotides line up with TRBD1. Germline trimming cut 0 bases from V and 1 base from J; bases unmatched to any gene: 6. The CDR3 contains 16 residues. Germline V gene lookup returns CDR1 MNHEY and CDR2 SVGAGI. CDR3 residues: CASSYSIRDRSYEQYF. CDR3 bases: TGTGCCAGCAGTTACTCTATCCGGGACAGATCCTACGAGCAGTACTTC.

This clonotype was counted many times. The chain links TRBV5-6 to TRBJ2-3; D uncertain. Trimming left V 0 bases short and J 0 bases short, with 11 bases between. The CDR3 runs 16 residues. Germline V CDR1 and CDR2: SGHDT, YYEEEE. The chain's CDR3 is CASSLVGIRSTDTQYF. As DNA, the CDR3 is TGTGCCAGCAGCTTGGTGGGAATAAGAAGCACAGATACGCAGTATTTT.

This clonotype was seen ten or more times. The DNA of the CDR3 is TGTGCCAGCAGCTTAGTCCCGACAGGGGAAACTCGCAGCTCCTACAATGAGCAGTTCTTC. As protein: CASSLVPTGETRSSYNEQFF. The J gene is TRBJ2-1, the V gene TRBV7-6; TRBD1 aligns across 8 bases. V shed 1 base and J 0 bases; nucleotides not matched to a gene: 14. In germline, CDR1 is SGHVS, CDR2 FNYEAQ. The CDR3 is 20 residues long.

This clonotype has a handful of counts. This rearrangement joins TRBV19 to TRBJ2-2, with D unclear. The V gene's germline CDR1 is LNHDA and CDR2 SQIVND (reference sequence). V was clipped by 8 bases and J by 1 base, with 8 bases between them. This CDR3 has 13 residues. CDR3 bases: TGTGCCAGTGGACGGCAGAACACCGGGGAGCTGTTTTTT. Translated: CASGRQNTGELFF.

The sample holds a few counts of this clonotype. This chain connects TRBV19 to TRBJ2-1, with 13 bases fitting TRBD2. The ends lost 6 bases at V and 7 bases at J; junction bases unmatched: 6. This CDR3 contains 15 residues. The germline CDR1 and CDR2 sequences are LNHDA and SQIVND (reference sequence). CDR3 sequence: CASRTSGRLGNEQFF. DNA of the CDR3: TGTGCCAGTAGGACTAGCGGGAGGTTGGGGAATGAGCAGTTCTTC.

This clonotype was picked up many times. The chain is built from TRBV18 and TRBJ2-7; D is possibly TRBD1 (6 bases). This CDR3 comprises 15 residues. V dropped 2 bases and J dropped 6 bases, with 17 bases sitting between them. CDR1 and CDR2 (germline): KGHSH, LQKENI. CDR3 DNA: TGTGCCAGCTCACCAAACCGACAGGTGACCACCGAGCAGTACTTC. Translating gives CASSPNRQVTTEQYF.

The chain carries TRBV19 and TRBJ1-1; no firm D call. V lost 6 bases and J lost 4, with 15 bases in between. This CDR3 has 14 amino acids. CDR1 is LNHDA, CDR2 SQIVND, per germline (reference sequence). The CDR3 DNA reads TGTGCCAGTAGCCTCGGAGGGCCGACCACTGAAGCTTTCTTT. It yields the protein CASSLGGPTTEAFF.

The chain uses TRBV5-5 and TRBJ1-1, with 9 bases aligning to TRBD1. The CDR3 is 15 residues long. Germline CDR1 SGHKS, CDR2 YYEKEE (reference sequence). V was pared by 3 bases and J by 3 bases, with 6 bases of the junction left unmatched. For the CDR3, the DNA is TGTGCCAGCAGCTCTACAGGGGGCATCGACACTGAAGCTTTCTTT. Protein: CASSSTGGIDTEAFF.

This clonotype has ten or more counts. This chain connects TRBV20-1 to TRBJ1-1; tentatively, D is TRBD1 (6 bases). CDR1 is DFQATT, CDR2 SNEGSKA, per germline (reference sequence). CDR3 size: 13 residues. Trimming took off 5 bases at V and 5 bases at J, with 15 bases between the two ends. The CDR3 coding sequence is TGCAGTGCTTACAGGGTGGGGGGAACTGAAGCTTTCTTT. It codes for CSAYRVGGTEAFF.

The table lists this clonotype with many counts. This chain joins TRBV11-2 and TRBJ2-1; 9 nucleotides match TRBD2. The J segment lost 2 bases and the V segment lost 4 bases, leaving 6 bases of the junction unmatched. The CDR3 extends over 16 amino acids. Germline CDR1 SGHAT, CDR2 FQNNGV. The CDR3 loop reads CASSSTAGGTYNEQFF. The CDR3, as DNA: TGTGCCAGCAGCTCCACAGCGGGAGGAACCTACAATGAGCAGTTCTTC.

This clonotype was counted only a few times. This CDR3 is CASGPVYLTEAFF. CDR3 nucleotide sequence: TGTGCCAGCGGCCCCGTCTATTTAACTGAAGCTTTCTTT. The chain has TRBV27 and TRBJ1-1, with D unresolved. Trimming pared 8 bases from V and 5 bases from J, leaving 15 bases between. Per the germline V gene, CDR1 is MNHEY and CDR2 is SMNVEV (reference sequence). The CDR3 length is 13 residues.

V usage is TRBV29-1 and J usage is TRBJ2-5; D is unresolved. This CDR3 region has 14 residues. Germline CDR1 SQVTM, CDR2 ANQGSEA. The V end was cut by 4 bases, the J end by 2 bases, with 14 bases between. CDR3 loop: CSVGPGAEQETQYF. The DNA for the CDR3 is TGCAGCGTTGGTCCAGGCGCTGAGCAAGAGACCCAGTACTTC.

In regard to this clonotype: The junction shows a germline mismatch at one end, possibly a read error. This chain links TRBV9 with TRBJ2-3; 9 nucleotides agree with TRBD2. The germline V gene encodes CDR1 SGDLS and CDR2 YYNGEE. CDR3 length: 14 residues. CDR3: CASSAGTSRDTQYF. CDR3 coding DNA: TGTGCCAGCAGCGCCGGGACTAGCAGAGATACGCAGTATTTT.

This clonotype was counted many times. The rearrangement links TRBV5-1 to TRBJ2-7, with D perhaps matching TRBD1 (5 bases). The V end lost 1 base, the J end lost 0 bases, and 17 bases lay between the germline ends. Germline values: CDR1 SGHRS, CDR2 YFSETQ. The length of the CDR3 is 17 residues. In DNA, the CDR3 is TGCGCCAGCAGCTTGACCCCGCAGGGTCTATCCTCCTACGAGCAGTACTTC. This codes for CASSLTPQGLSSYEQYF.

This clonotype has more than one count but fewer than ten. The V call is TRBV5-1, the J call TRBJ2-3; TRBD1 matches at 9 bases. V dropped 4 bases and J dropped 4; count of bases not matched to a gene: 10. This CDR3 has 16 residues. Germline V gene data show CDR1 as SGHRS and CDR2 as YFSETQ. CDR3: CASSQGAGQGADTQYF. CDR3 nucleotides: TGCGCCAGCAGCCAGGGGGCGGGACAGGGCGCAGATACGCAGTATTTT.

The chain combines TRBV6-1 with TRBJ1-2, with TRBD1 matching over 8 bases. This CDR3 contains 15 residues. J lost 6 bases, V lost 10 bases, and 16 bases had no gene match. Germline lookup yields CDR1 MNHNS and CDR2 SASEGT. For the CDR3, the DNA is TGTGCCACCTATGAAGGGACAGGCGCTCTTGATGGCTACACCTTC. Protein sequence: CATYEGTGALDGYTF.

This clonotype was recorded at least ten times. The rearrangement joins TRBV6-2 or TRBV6-3 to TRBJ2-3, with 11 bases fitting TRBD2. Germline V gives CDR1 MNHEY, CDR2 SVGEGT. CDR3 length: 16 amino acids. V was clipped by 6 bases and J by 4 bases; unmatched bases: 9. The CDR3 loop reads CASREELAGASDTQYF. The CDR3 DNA reads TGTGCCAGCAGAGAAGAACTAGCGGGAGCATCAGATACGCAGTATTTT.